These 19 T cell receptor beta chains were all obtained from the same sample, sequenced in a study of cytomegalovirus exposure and HLA in healthy donors. The table came from immunoSEQ multiplex PCR; TCRdb's copy has only in-frame clones and leaves some out. The data contain 160,000 or so clones, 88% of them singletons. Input material: PBMCs. The receptors come from a man younger than 30 in good health and CMV-seronegative.

J is TRBJ2-1 and V is TRBV11-2; tentatively, D is TRBD2 (5 bases). V was shortened by 5 bases and J by 8 bases, with 19 bases between the two germline ends. CDR3 length equals 15 residues. The germline gives CDR1 SGHAT, CDR2 FQNNGV. The CDR3 spells CASSNLAKGSYEQFF. The CDR3 DNA sequence: TGTGCCAGCAGCAATCTAGCCAAGGGTAGCTATGAGCAGTTCTTC.

The V gene is TRBV29-1, the J gene TRBJ2-7; D remains ambiguous. V shed 4 bases and J shed 5 bases, with 9 bases lying between them. The CDR3 sequence is 11 residues long. Germline loops: CDR1 SQVTM, CDR2 ANQGSEA. The CDR3 protein is CSVVGVHEQYF. The CDR3 bases are TGCAGCGTTGTGGGCGTCCACGAGCAGTACTTC.

This clone was seen a few times. V usage is TRBV6-1 and J usage is TRBJ1-1; maybe TRBD1 (5 bases). The CDR3 totals 13 residues. In germline, CDR1 is MNHNS, CDR2 SASEGT. The V end was cut by 6 bases, the J end by 5 bases, with 13 bases between. CDR3 region: CASRVGAGTEAFF. The CDR3 DNA follows: TGTGCCAGCAGGGTCGGGGCGGGGACTGAAGCTTTCTTT.

The chain is built from TRBV7-9 and TRBJ2-7; no clear D gene. The length of the CDR3 is 13 residues. CDR1 and CDR2 from the germline V gene are SEHNR and FQNEAQ (reference sequence). V was trimmed by 2 bases and J by 12 bases, leaving 17 bases between them. CDR3 sequence (DNA): TGTGCCAGCAGCTTATCCACCGCTTACACCTTGTACGTC. Residues: CASSLSTAYTLYV.

V gene TRBV27 combines with J gene TRBJ1-5; TRBD1 agrees at 9 bases. Germline loops: CDR1 MNHEY, CDR2 SMNVEV (reference sequence). After removal of 8 bases from V and 0 bases from J, the junction contained 11 bases not matched to a gene. This CDR3 contains 17 residues. CDR3 DNA sequence: TGTGCCAGCGGGCGTCGGACAGGGGACAATAGCAATCAGCCCCAGCATTTT. Its protein product is CASGRRTGDNSNQPQHF.

This sequence joins TRBV6-1 and TRBJ2-7; TRBD2 matches 12 bases. Losses at the gene ends were 6 bases for V and 0 bases for J; bases not matched to a gene: 0. The germline CDR1 and CDR2 sequences are MNHNS and SASEGT. The CDR3 is made up of 14 amino acids. In DNA form, the CDR3 reads TGTGCCAGCAGGACTAGCGGGAGCTCCTACGAGCAGTACTTC. Translated: CASRTSGSSYEQYF.

This clone occurred once. The genes are TRBV5-4 and TRBJ1-4, with D unresolved. Germline CDR1 SGHNT, CDR2 YYREEE (reference sequence). Trimming left V 1 base short and J 6 bases short, with 4 bases between. This CDR3 has 12 residues. The CDR3 DNA is TGTGCCAGCAGCTTGCCCGATGAAAAACTGTTTTTT. This codes for CASSLPDEKLFF. The full variable domain, rest sourced from reference TRBV5-4 and TRBJ1-4, is ETGVTQSPTHLIKTRGQQVTLRCSSQSGHNTVSWYQQALGQGPQFIFQYYREEENGRGNFPPRFSGLQFPNYSSELNVNALELDDSALYLCASSLPDEKLFFGSGTQLSVL.

The V call is TRBV11-2, the J call TRBJ2-7, with 7 bases identical to TRBD1. The CDR3 loop spans 12 amino acids. CDR1 and CDR2 (germline): SGHAT, FQNNGV. Unmatched junction bases numbered 6, after V lost 6 bases and J lost 7 bases. CDR3 amino acids: CASSRQGKEQYF. For the CDR3, the DNA is TGTGCCAGCAGTAGACAGGGCAAGGAGCAGTACTTC.

This chain connects TRBV28 to TRBJ1-2; TRBD1 agrees at 7 bases. CDR1 and CDR2 from the germline V gene are MDHEN and SYDVKM. This CDR3 has 13 residues. V lost 3 bases, J lost 8 bases, and 6 bases stayed unmatched. CDR3: CASSLGQPQGYTF. CDR3 in DNA: TGTGCCAGCAGTTTGGGACAGCCCCAAGGCTACACCTTC.

The chain uses TRBV6-1 and TRBJ1-2; 8 nucleotides align to TRBD1. The ends lost 8 bases at V and 7 bases at J; junction bases unmatched: 12. The CDR3 extends over 14 amino acids. Germline CDR1 reads MNHNS; CDR2 reads SASEGT. The CDR3 protein is CASLRTGSFGGYTF. DNA of the CDR3: TGTGCCAGCTTGCGGACAGGGTCTTTTGGTGGCTACACCTTC.

The chain has TRBV5-1 and TRBJ1-1, with 7 bases lining up with TRBD1. Germline CDR1 and CDR2: SGHRS and YFSETQ. The trim removed 1 base at V and 4 bases at J, leaving 7 bases unmatched. The CDR3 has 15 amino acids. The CDR3 reads CASSLSGGQGTEAFF. The CDR3 DNA reads TGCGCCAGCAGCTTGTCAGGGGGGCAAGGCACTGAAGCTTTCTTT.

The V call is TRBV4-3, the J call TRBJ1-5; 7 bases match TRBD1. From germline, CDR1 is LGHNA and CDR2 YSLEER. The CDR3 totals 20 residues. Trimming removed 0 bases from V and 6 bases from J; junction bases left unmatched: 20. The CDR3 DNA follows: TGCGCCAGCAGCCAAGACTTGATCGCGTGGAGGGTTCAGGGGGGTCAGCCCCAGCATTTT. Protein product: CASSQDLIAWRVQGGQPQHF.

The chain is built from TRBV7-6 and TRBJ1-2; the match to TRBD1 covers 10 bases. V shed 5 bases, J shed 0 bases, and the junction held 3 bases outside the gene matches. The CDR3 runs 15 residues. From germline, CDR1 is SGHVS and CDR2 FNYEAQ. The CDR3 region has the DNA TGTGCCAGCAGCCTCGGGACAGGGGCTAACTATGGCTACACCTTC. It translates to CASSLGTGANYGYTF.

CDR3 DNA sequence: TGTGCCAGCAGTACTGCACTGACCGGGAATGAAAAACTGTTTTTT. Protein product: CASSTALTGNEKLFF. The chain couples TRBV27 to TRBJ1-4; D unresolved. V shed 5 bases and J shed 5 bases, with 15 bases lying between them. The CDR3 sequence is 15 residues long. Germline V CDR1 and CDR2: MNHEY, SMNVEV (reference sequence).

This chain joins TRBV19 and TRBJ1-2, with TRBD1 as a possible D gene (5 bases). Deletions cut 7 bases from V and 0 bases from J, with 21 bases between. In germline, CDR1 is LNHDA, CDR2 SQIVND (reference sequence). This CDR3 contains 17 residues. CDR3 DNA: TGTGCCAGTACCCCTAAAAGCGGGGGGAATACTAACTATGGCTACACCTTC. This encodes CASTPKSGGNTNYGYTF.

This chain uses TRBV27 with TRBJ1-1; the match to TRBD1 covers 9 bases. The CDR3 totals 13 residues. Germline CDR1 MNHEY, CDR2 SMNVEV (reference sequence). After removal of 4 bases from V and 7 bases from J, the junction contained 4 bases not matched to a gene. The CDR3 is CASSWGTGIEAFF. For the CDR3, the DNA is TGTGCCAGCAGTTGGGGGACAGGGATTGAAGCTTTCTTT.

This clone was found a few times. This chain uses TRBV6-1 with TRBJ2-3; D unresolved. Germline V lookup: CDR1 MNHNS, CDR2 SASEGT. Trimming took 6 bases from V and 6 from J, leaving 10 bases between them. CDR3 length: 12 residues. The chain's CDR3 is CASRVVRDTQYF. CDR3 bases: TGTGCCAGCAGGGTCGTTCGGGATACGCAGTATTTT.

This clone was detected once. The chain has TRBV6-1 and TRBJ2-1; TRBD1 matches at 9 bases. The CDR3 contains 15 residues. Trimming at V came to 7 bases and at J to 6 bases, leaving 10 bases not matched to a gene. Germline-derived CDR1 and CDR2 are MNHNS and SASEGT. CDR3 coding DNA: TGTGCCAGCATTAGGAACAGGGGGCAACGCAATGAGCAGTTCTTC. Protein sequence: CASIRNRGQRNEQFF.

V is TRBV5-1 and J is TRBJ1-4, with D tentatively TRBD1 (5 bases). CDR1 and CDR2 from the germline V gene are SGHRS and YFSETQ. With 0 bases removed from V and 7 bases from J, the gap between germline ends came to 16 bases. This CDR3 has 16 amino acids. The CDR3 loop is CASSLVESGEGEKLFF. The CDR3 nucleotides read TGCGCCAGCAGCTTGGTGGAATCGGGGGAAGGTGAAAAACTGTTTTTT. Variable domain in full (rest from reference TRBV5-1 and TRBJ1-4): KAGVTQTPRYLIKTRGQQVTLSCSPISGHRSVSWYQQTPGQGLQFLFEYFSETQRNKGNFPGRFSGRQFSNSRSEMNVSTLELGDSALYLCASSLVESGEGEKLFFGSGTQLSVL.